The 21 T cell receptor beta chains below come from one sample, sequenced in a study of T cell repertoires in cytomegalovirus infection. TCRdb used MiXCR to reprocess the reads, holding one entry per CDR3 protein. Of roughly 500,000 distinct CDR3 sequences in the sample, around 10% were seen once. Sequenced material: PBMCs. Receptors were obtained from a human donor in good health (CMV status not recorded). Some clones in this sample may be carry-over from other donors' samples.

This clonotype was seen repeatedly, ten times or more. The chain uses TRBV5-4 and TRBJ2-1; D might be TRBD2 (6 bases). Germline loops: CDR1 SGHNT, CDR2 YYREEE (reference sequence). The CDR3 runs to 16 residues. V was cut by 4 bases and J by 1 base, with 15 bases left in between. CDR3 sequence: CASSVNLGRSYNEQFF. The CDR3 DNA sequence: TGTGCCAGCAGCGTAAACCTCGGGAGATCCTACAATGAGCAGTTCTTC.

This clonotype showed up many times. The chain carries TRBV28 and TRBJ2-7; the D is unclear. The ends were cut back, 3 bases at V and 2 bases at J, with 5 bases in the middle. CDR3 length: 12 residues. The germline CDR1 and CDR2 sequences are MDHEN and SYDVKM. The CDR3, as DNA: TGTGCCAGCAGTTTCCAGACCTACGAGCAGTACTTC. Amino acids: CASSFQTYEQYF. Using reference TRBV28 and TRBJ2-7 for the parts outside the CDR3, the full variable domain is DVKVTQSSRYLVKRTGEKVFLECVQDMDHENMFWYRQDPGLGLRLIYFSYDVKMKEKGDIPEGYSVSREKKERFSLILESASTNQTSMYLCASSFQTYEQYFGPGTRLTVT.

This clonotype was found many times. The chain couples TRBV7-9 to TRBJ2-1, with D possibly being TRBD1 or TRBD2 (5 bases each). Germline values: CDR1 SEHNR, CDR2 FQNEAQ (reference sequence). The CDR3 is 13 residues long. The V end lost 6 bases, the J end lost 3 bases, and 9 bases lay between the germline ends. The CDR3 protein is CASRRDLYNEQFF. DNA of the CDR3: TGTGCCAGCAGACGGGACCTCTACAATGAGCAGTTCTTC.

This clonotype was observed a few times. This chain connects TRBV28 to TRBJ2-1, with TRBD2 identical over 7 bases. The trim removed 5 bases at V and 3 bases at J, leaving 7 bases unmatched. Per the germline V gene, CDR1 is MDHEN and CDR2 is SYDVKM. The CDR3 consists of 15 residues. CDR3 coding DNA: TGTGCCAGCAGTCCCCCAGCTAGCGGCTACAATGAGCAGTTCTTC. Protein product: CASSPPASGYNEQFF.

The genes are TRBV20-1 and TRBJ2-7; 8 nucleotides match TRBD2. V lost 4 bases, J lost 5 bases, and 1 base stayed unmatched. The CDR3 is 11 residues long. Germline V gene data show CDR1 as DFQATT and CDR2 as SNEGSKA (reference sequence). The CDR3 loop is CSATGGDEQYF. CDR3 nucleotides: TGCAGTGCTACCGGGGGGGACGAGCAGTACTTC.

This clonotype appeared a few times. Here the CDR3 reads CASSLAGTGGADGYTF. The CDR3 bases are TGTGCCAGCAGTCTCGCCGGGACAGGGGGCGCGGATGGCTACACCTTC. The chain is built from TRBV6-2 or TRBV6-3 and TRBJ1-2, with 12 nucleotides matching TRBD1. The CDR3 covers 16 residues. Germline loops: CDR1 MNHEY, CDR2 SVGEGT. V shed 5 bases, J shed 6 bases, and the junction held 10 bases outside the gene matches.

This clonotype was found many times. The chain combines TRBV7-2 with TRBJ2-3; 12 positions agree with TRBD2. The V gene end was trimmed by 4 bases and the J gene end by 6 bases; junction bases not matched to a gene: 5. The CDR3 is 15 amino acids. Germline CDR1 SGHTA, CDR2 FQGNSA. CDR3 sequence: CASSSRLAGADTQYF. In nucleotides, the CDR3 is TGTGCCAGCAGCTCTAGACTAGCGGGAGCGGATACGCAGTATTTT.

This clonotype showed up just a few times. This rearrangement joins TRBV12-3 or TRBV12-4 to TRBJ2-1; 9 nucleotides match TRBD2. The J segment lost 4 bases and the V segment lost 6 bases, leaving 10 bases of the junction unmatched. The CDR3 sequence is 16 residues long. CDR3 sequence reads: CASSAGRGGRYNEQFF. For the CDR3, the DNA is TGTGCCAGCAGCGCGGGGCGGGGGGGCAGGTACAATGAGCAGTTCTTC.

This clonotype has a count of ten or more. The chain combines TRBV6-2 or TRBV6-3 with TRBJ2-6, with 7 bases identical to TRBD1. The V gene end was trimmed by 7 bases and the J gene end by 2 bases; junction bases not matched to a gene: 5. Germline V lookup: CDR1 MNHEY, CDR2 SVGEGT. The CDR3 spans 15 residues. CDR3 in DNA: TGTGCCAGCAACCCAGGGGGTGCTGGGGCCAACGTCCTGACTTTC. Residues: CASNPGGAGANVLTF.

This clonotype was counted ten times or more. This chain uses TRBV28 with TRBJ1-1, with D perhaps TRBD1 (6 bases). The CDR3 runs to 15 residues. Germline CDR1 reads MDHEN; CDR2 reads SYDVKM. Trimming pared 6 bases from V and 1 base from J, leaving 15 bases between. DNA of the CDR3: TGTGCCAGCAGCGGCAGGGGCCTCCCGAACACTGAAGCTTTCTTT. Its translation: CASSGRGLPNTEAFF.

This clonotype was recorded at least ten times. CDR3 nucleotides: TGTGCCAGCAGTGAGATACAGGGGCCCCCCCCCTACGAGCAGTACTTC. This encodes CASSEIQGPPPYEQYF. V gene TRBV2 combines with J gene TRBJ2-7, with TRBD1 matching over 7 bases. Trimming cost V 3 bases and J 2 bases; bases outside gene matches: 10. The length of the CDR3 is 16 residues. Germline CDR1 is SNHLY and CDR2 is FYNNEI.

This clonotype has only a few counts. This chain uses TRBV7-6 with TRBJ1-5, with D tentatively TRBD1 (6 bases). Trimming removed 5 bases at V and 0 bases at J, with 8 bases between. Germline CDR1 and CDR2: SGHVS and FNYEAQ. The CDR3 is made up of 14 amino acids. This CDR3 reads CASSRDISNQPQHF. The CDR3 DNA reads TGTGCCAGCAGCAGGGACATTAGCAATCAGCCCCAGCATTTT.

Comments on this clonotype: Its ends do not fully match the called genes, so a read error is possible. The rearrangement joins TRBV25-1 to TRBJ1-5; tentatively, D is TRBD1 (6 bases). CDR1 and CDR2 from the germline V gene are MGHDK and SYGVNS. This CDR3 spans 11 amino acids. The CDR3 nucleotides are TGTGCCGCAGGGGCCACCGGGCTCCAGCAATTT. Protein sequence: CAAGATGLQQF.

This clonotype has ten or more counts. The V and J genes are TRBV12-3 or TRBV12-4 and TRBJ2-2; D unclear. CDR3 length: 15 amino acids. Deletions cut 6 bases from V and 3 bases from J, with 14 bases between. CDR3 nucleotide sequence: TGTGCCAGCAGCTCAGACGGAAGGGACACCGGGGAGCTGTTTTTT. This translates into CASSSDGRDTGELFF.

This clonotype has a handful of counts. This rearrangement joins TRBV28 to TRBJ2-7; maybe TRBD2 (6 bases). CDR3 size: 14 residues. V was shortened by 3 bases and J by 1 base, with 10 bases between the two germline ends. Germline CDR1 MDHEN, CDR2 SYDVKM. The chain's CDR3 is CASSFYSGSYEQYF. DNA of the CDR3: TGTGCCAGCAGTTTTTATAGCGGATCCTACGAGCAGTACTTC.

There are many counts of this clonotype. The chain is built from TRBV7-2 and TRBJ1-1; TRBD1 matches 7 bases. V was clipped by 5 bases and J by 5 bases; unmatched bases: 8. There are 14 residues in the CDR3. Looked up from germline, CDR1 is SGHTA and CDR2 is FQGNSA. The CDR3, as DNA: TGTGCCAGCAGCAAATTCCAGGGGGGGACTGAAGCTTTCTTT. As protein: CASSKFQGGTEAFF.

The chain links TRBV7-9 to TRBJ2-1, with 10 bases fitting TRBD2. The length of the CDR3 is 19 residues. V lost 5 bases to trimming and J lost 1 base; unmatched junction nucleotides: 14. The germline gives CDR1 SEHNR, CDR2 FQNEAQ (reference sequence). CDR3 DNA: TGTGCCAGCAGCGGACCGGGAGTAGCGGGAGGTCTTTCCTACAATGAGCAGTTCTTC. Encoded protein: CASSGPGVAGGLSYNEQFF.

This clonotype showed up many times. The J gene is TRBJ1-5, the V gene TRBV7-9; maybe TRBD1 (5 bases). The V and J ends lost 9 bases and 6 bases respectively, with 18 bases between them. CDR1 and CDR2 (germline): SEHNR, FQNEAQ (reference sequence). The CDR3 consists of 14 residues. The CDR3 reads CASSHGGGSQPQHF. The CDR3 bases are TGTGCCAGTAGCCATGGCGGGGGTTCTCAGCCCCAGCATTTT.

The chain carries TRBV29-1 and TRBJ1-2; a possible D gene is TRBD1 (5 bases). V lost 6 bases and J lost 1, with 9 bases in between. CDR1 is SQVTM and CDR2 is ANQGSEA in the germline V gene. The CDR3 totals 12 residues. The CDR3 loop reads CSVGLLNYGYTF. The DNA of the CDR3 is TGCAGCGTGGGACTCCTTAACTATGGCTACACCTTC.

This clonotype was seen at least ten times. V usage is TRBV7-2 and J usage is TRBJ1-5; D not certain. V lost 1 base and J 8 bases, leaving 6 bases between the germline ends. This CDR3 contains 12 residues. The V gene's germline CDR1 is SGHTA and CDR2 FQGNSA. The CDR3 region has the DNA TGTGCCAGCAGCTTAGAGTGGGAGCCCCAGCATTTT. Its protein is CASSLEWEPQHF.

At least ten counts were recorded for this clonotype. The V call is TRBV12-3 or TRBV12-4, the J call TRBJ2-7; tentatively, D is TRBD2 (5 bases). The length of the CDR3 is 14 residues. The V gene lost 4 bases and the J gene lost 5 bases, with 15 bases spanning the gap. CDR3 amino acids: CASSSLGSLNEQYF. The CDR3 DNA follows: TGTGCCAGCAGTTCATTAGGGAGTCTGAACGAGCAGTACTTC.